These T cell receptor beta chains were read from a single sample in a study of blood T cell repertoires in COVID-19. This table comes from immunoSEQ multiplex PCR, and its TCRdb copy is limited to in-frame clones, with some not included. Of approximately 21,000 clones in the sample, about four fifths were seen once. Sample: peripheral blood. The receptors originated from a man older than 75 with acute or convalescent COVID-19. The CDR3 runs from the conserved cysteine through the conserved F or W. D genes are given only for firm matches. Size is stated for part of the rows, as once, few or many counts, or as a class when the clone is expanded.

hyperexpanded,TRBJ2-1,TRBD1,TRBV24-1,TGTGCCACCAGTGACTCGACAGGGGGCTCCTACAATGAGCAGTTCTTC,CATSDSTGGSYNEQFF
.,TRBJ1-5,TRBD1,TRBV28,TGTGCCAGCGAATCCGGGACAGGGGGCTTCATGAGCAATCAGCCCCAGCATTTT,CASESGTGGFMSNQPQHF
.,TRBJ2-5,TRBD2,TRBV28,TGTGCCAGCAGTCCGGGGACTAGCGGGAGGCAAGAGACCCAGTACTTC,CASSPGTSGRQETQYF
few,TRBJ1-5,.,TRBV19,TGTGCCAGTAACACCCCTTCAGGGCTTCTCCAGCCCCAGCATTTT,CASNTPSGLLQPQHF
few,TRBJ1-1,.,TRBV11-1,TGTGCCAGCAGCTTAGATGGGCCCCAAAGGGCTTTCTTT,CASSLDGPQRAFF
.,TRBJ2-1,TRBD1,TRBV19,TGTGCCAGTAGACACGCCGGGACAGGGTCAACGAATGAGCAGTTCTTC,CASRHAGTGSTNEQFF
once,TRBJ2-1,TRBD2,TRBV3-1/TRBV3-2,TGTGCCAGCAGCAAGGCACTAGCGCCCTACAATGAGCAGTTCTTC,CASSKALAPYNEQFF
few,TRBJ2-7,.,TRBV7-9,TGTGCCAGCAGCAATACAGTGGACGAGCAGTACTTC,CASSNTVDEQYF
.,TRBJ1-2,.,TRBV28,TGTGCCAGCAAAATCACAGGGACCAAGGAGTATGGCTACACCTTC,CASKITGTKEYGYTF
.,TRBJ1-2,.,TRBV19,TGTGCCAGTACCCCTCGGTCCCCCGGGGTTTATGGCTACACCTTC,CASTPRSPGVYGYTF
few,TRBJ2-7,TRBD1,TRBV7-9,TGTGCCAGCAGCATGGGACAGGGGGAAGGCGAGCAGTACTTC,CASSMGQGEGEQYF
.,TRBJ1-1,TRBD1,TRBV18,TGTGCCAGCTCCCGCATCGTCCCAGGGGGAAGCACTGAAGCTTTCTTT,CASSRIVPGGSTEAFF
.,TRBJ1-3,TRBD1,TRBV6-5,TGTGCCAGCAGTACCGGGGACAGTGGAAACACCATATATTTT,CASSTGDSGNTIYF
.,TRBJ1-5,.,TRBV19,TGTGCCAGTAGAACTATCCAGGGGTACCAGCCCCAGCATTTT,CASRTIQGYQPQHF
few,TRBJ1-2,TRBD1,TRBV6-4,TGTGCCAGCAGTGACTTTGACAGGGGATCCCCGTATGGCTACACCTTC,CASSDFDRGSPYGYTF
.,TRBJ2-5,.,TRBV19,TGTGCCAGTCAAACAGGTGCCGGAGAGACCCAGTACTTC,CASQTGAGETQYF
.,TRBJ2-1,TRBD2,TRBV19,TGTGCCAGTAGTAGCCGTGGGGCGGGAGGGTACAATGAGCAGTTCTTC,CASSSRGAGGYNEQFF
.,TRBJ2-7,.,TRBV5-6,TGTGCCAGCAGCGGCGTGGGGGGTTCTACCTACGGGCAGTACTTC,CASSGVGGSTYGQYF
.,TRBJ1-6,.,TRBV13,TGTGCCAGCAGCTTAGGAGGTCCATACCAGGATAATTCACCCCTCCACTTT,CASSLGGPYQDNSPLHF
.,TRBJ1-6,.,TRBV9,TGTGCCAGCAGCGTAGACGTGGGCACATATTCACCCCTCCACTTT,CASSVDVGTYSPLHF
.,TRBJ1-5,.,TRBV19,TGTGCCAGTAGTATAGGCGGGGGCAAGGGCAATCAGCCCCAGCATTTT,CASSIGGGKGNQPQHF
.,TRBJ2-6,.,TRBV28,TGTGCCAGCAGTTCTGGTAGCTCTGGGGCCAACGTCCTGACTTTC,CASSSGSSGANVLTF
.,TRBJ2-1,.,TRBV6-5,TGTGCCAGCAGACCTGATCGAGCATCCTACAATGAGCAGTTCTTC,CASRPDRASYNEQFF
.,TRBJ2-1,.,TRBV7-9,TGTGCCAGCAGCTTCTCGGGGAATGAGCAGTTCTTC,CASSFSGNEQFF
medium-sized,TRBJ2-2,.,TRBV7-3,TGTGCCAGCAGTTCTGGGCCCCCAGCGAACACCGGGGAGCTGTTTTTT,CASSSGPPANTGELFF
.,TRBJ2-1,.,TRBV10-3,TGTGCCATCAGCCCTGGGGGCAGGGTCGCTTACAATGAGCAGTTCTTC,CAISPGGRVAYNEQFF
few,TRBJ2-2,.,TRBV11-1,TGTGCCAGCAGGACTGGACTGGAAACAGGGGGGGAGCTGTTTTTT,CASRTGLETGGELFF
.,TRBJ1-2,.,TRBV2,TGTGCCAGCAGGAGCCTAGACAGGCGGAACTATGGCTACACCTTC,CASRSLDRRNYGYTF
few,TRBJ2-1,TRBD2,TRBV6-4,TGTGCCAGCAGTGAAACTGGCGGGAGTCGCAATGAGCAGTTCTTC,CASSETGGSRNEQFF
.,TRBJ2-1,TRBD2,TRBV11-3,TGTGCCAGCAGCTTTGGACTAGCGGGAGTTAATGAGCAGTTCTTC,CASSFGLAGVNEQFF
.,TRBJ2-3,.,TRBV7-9,TGTGCCAGCAGCCTAACGACGGGGGATACGCAGTATTTT,CASSLTTGDTQYF
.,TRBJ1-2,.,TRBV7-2,TGTGCCAGCAGCTTTACCGACGGGGGAAGGTATGGCTACACCTTC,CASSFTDGGRYGYTF
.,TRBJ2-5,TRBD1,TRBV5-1,TGCGCCAGCAGCGTCTCAGGGGGCAGAGAGACCCAGTACTTC,CASSVSGGRETQYF
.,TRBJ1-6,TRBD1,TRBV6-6,TGTGCCAGCAGTTCCCAGACAGGGTCTTCACCCCTCCACTTT,CASSSQTGSSPLHF
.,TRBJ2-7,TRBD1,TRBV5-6,TGTGCCAGCAGTTTTTTGGGACAGAGAAACTACGAGCAGTACTTC,CASSFLGQRNYEQYF
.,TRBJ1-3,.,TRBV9,TGTGCCAGCAGCGTAGCACCAGTCTCTGGAAACACCATATATTTT,CASSVAPVSGNTIYF
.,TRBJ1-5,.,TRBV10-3,TGTGCCATCAGTGACGGGGATCAGCCCCAGCATTTT,CAISDGDQPQHF
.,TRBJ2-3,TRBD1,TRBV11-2,TGTGCCAGCAGCCAAGGCCAGGGGGCGCGGACAGATACGCAGTATTTT,CASSQGQGARTDTQYF
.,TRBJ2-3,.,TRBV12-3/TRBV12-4,TGTGCCAGCAGGCGGGGCGGAGATACGCAGTATTTT,CASRRGGDTQYF
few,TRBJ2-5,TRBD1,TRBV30,TGTGCCTGGAGTGTAACGGGACAGGGGGAGACCCAGTACTTC,CAWSVTGQGETQYF
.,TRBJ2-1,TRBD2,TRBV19,TGTGCCACGGGACTAGCGGGATCGAGGGGTAATGAGCAGTTCTTC,CATGLAGSRGNEQFF
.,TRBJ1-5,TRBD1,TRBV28,TGTGCCAGCAGTTTCCACACGACAGGGTTCAATCAGCCCCAGCATTTT,CASSFHTTGFNQPQHF
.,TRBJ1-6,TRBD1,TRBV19,TGTGCCAGTACGTCGAGGGGGCCTGTTGGTAATTCACCCCTCCACTTT,CASTSRGPVGNSPLHF
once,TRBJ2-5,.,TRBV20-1,TGCAGTGCTTTGCGGGAGACCCAGTACTTC,CSALRETQYF
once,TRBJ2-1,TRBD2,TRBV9,TGTGCCAGCAGCACCGGACTAGCGGGAGGGACTGGCAATGAGCAGTTCTTC,CASSTGLAGGTGNEQFF
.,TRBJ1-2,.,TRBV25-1,TGTGCCGCGCAGCCAGGGAATCAGAACTATGGCTACACCTTC,CAAQPGNQNYGYTF
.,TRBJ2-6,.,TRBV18,TGTGCCAGCTCACCACAGGGGGCTGGGGCCAACGTCCTGACTTTC,CASSPQGAGANVLTF
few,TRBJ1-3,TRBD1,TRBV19,TGTGCCAGTGGAAAGACAGGGACTGCTGGCAACACCATATATTTT,CASGKTGTAGNTIYF
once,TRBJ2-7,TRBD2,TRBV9,TGTGCCAGCAGCGTTACTCCGGGACTAGCGGCTTACGAGCAGTACTTC,CASSVTPGLAAYEQYF
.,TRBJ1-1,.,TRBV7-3,TGTGCCAGCAGCTTACACAAGAACACTGAAGCTTTCTTT,CASSLHKNTEAFF
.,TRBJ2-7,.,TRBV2,TGTGCCAGCAGCGTCTCCTACGAGCAGTACTTC,CASSVSYEQYF
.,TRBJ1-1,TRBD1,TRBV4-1,TGCGCCAGCAGCCCTCAAGACAGGGGGTTAACTGAAGCTTTCTTT,CASSPQDRGLTEAFF
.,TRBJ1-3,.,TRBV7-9,TGTGCCAGCAGCTTAGGTTTCGACACCGGTGGAAACACCATATATTTT,CASSLGFDTGGNTIYF
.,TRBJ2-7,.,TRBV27,TGTGCCAGCAGTTTATCGAGGGGGGGATCCTACGAGCAGTACTTC,CASSLSRGGSYEQYF
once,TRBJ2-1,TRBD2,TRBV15,TGTGCCACCAGCAGCGGCAGGGCGACTAGCGGTTATACAATGACGCAGTTCTTC,CATSSGRATSGYTMTQFF